This T cell receptor (beta chain) was sequenced for a study of cytomegalovirus exposure and HLA in healthy donors. Points from the study as a whole: In terms of immune exposure information, only CMV serostatus was available.

Researchers ran the PCR with 60 Vbeta and 13 Jbeta primers. The table came from immunoSEQ multiplex PCR; TCRdb's copy has only in-frame clones and leaves some out. This sample's table has some 200,000 clones. A remark on this clone: Its antigen is as yet unknown.

V lost 10 bases to trimming and J lost 1 base; unmatched junction nucleotides: 13. The CDR3 consists of 16 residues. The V gene's germline CDR1 is LNHDA and CDR2 SQIVND (reference sequence). The material sequenced was PBMCs. This chain uses TRBV19 with TRBJ2-4; 7 nucleotides match TRBD2. This receptor was taken from a man aged 25-45 years in good health and CMV-seronegative. The CDR3 here is CATHSGLADAKNIQYF. CDR3 sequence (DNA): TGTGCCACCCATTCCGGCCTAGCGGATGCCAAAAACATTCAGTACTTC.